A selection of T cell receptor beta chains follows, all from one sample in a study of T cell responses to AZD1222 COVID-19 vaccine. Data came from immunoSEQ multiplex PCR; TCRdb stores just in-frame clones and leaves some out. The sample lists more than 80,000 clones; roughly 87% were seen once. This specimen consisted of peripheral blood, obtained on day 0 of AZD1222 vaccination. These receptor sequences come from an adult in good health. Both conserved end residues are part of each CDR3. Fields, in order: clone size, CDR3 length, D gene, J gene, V gene, CDR3 DNA, CDR3 protein. A D gene is named only where the DNA matches it firmly. Clone size is stated in some rows and not others, as once, few, many or a class when expanded.

abundance: .; len: 15; d_gene: TRBD1; j_gene: TRBJ2-5; v_gene: TRBV5-1; CDR3nt: TGCGCCAGCAGCTTCGGACAGGGGGCATCTGAGACCCAGTACTTC; CDR3aa: CASSFGQGASETQYF
abundance: .; len: 15; d_gene: .; j_gene: TRBJ2-7; v_gene: TRBV11-2; CDR3nt: TGTGCCAGCAGCGCCGGGGCTACCCCCCGCTACGAGCAGTACTTC; CDR3aa: CASSAGATPRYEQYF
abundance: .; len: 16; d_gene: .; j_gene: TRBJ1-6; v_gene: TRBV7-2; CDR3nt: TGTGCCAGCAGCTTAGTTCATGGGGCAATCGATTCACCCCTCCACTTT; CDR3aa: CASSLVHGAIDSPLHF
abundance: .; len: 15; d_gene: TRBD1; j_gene: TRBJ2-1; v_gene: TRBV14; CDR3nt: TGTGCCAGCAGCCGCGGGGACAGGGGTTCGGATGAGCAGTTCTTC; CDR3aa: CASSRGDRGSDEQFF
abundance: .; len: 17; d_gene: .; j_gene: TRBJ2-1; v_gene: TRBV24-1; CDR3nt: TGTGCCACCAGTGATACCGGGGGAAAGGGGGCTTACAATGAGCAGTTCTTC; CDR3aa: CATSDTGGKGAYNEQFF
abundance: .; len: 13; d_gene: .; j_gene: TRBJ2-5; v_gene: TRBV18; CDR3nt: TGTGCCAGCTCACCGAGACAGTCGGAGACCCAGTACTTC; CDR3aa: CASSPRQSETQYF
abundance: .; len: 12; d_gene: TRBD1; j_gene: TRBJ2-7; v_gene: TRBV19; CDR3nt: TGTGCCAGTAGTCTCACAGGGGTCGAGCAGTACTTC; CDR3aa: CASSLTGVEQYF
abundance: .; len: 15; d_gene: TRBD1; j_gene: TRBJ1-2; v_gene: TRBV5-6; CDR3nt: TGTGCCAGCAGCGTGGGACAGGGTAGGCGAAGTGGCTACACCTTC; CDR3aa: CASSVGQGRRSGYTF
abundance: .; len: 12; d_gene: .; j_gene: TRBJ1-4; v_gene: TRBV28; CDR3nt: TGTGCCAGCAGCCAACGCAGTGAAAAACTGTTTTTT; CDR3aa: CASSQRSEKLFF
abundance: .; len: 15; d_gene: TRBD1; j_gene: TRBJ2-5; v_gene: TRBV5-4; CDR3nt: TGTGCCAGCAGCTGGGGGGCAGGGGGCGGTGAGACCCAGTACTTC; CDR3aa: CASSWGAGGGETQYF
abundance: once; len: 18; d_gene: TRBD2; j_gene: TRBJ2-2; v_gene: TRBV19; CDR3nt: TGTGCCAGTACCCCTGGGGGTAGCGGGGGTTCGAACACCGGGGAGCTGTTTTTT; CDR3aa: CASTPGGSGGSNTGELFF
abundance: .; len: 11; d_gene: .; j_gene: TRBJ2-7; v_gene: TRBV29-1; CDR3nt: TGCAGCGTTGGGCCCTTTAACGAGCAGTACTTC; CDR3aa: CSVGPFNEQYF
abundance: .; len: 15; d_gene: .; j_gene: TRBJ2-5; v_gene: TRBV6-2/TRBV6-3; CDR3nt: TGTGCCAGCAGTTACTCGTGGACCCGTCAAGAGACCCAGTACTTC; CDR3aa: CASSYSWTRQETQYF
abundance: .; len: 13; d_gene: .; j_gene: TRBJ1-2; v_gene: TRBV5-1; CDR3nt: TGCGCCAGCAGCTTAGGGGGGCTGGTAGGCTACACCTTC; CDR3aa: CASSLGGLVGYTF
abundance: .; len: 17; d_gene: TRBD2; j_gene: TRBJ2-7; v_gene: TRBV20-1; CDR3nt: TGCAGTGCTAGTCCACCCCTGGGGCGGGAGGGCCTTAACGAGCAGTACTTC; CDR3aa: CSASPPLGREGLNEQYF
abundance: .; len: 14; d_gene: TRBD1; j_gene: TRBJ1-4; v_gene: TRBV6-5; CDR3nt: TGTGCCAGCAGTAGACAGGGGGCTAATGAAAAACTGTTTTTT; CDR3aa: CASSRQGANEKLFF
abundance: .; len: 15; d_gene: .; j_gene: TRBJ2-7; v_gene: TRBV4-1; CDR3nt: TGCGCCAGCAGCCAAGTCACAGGGAGCTCCTACGAGCAGTACTTC; CDR3aa: CASSQVTGSSYEQYF
abundance: .; len: 14; d_gene: .; j_gene: TRBJ1-5; v_gene: TRBV7-9; CDR3nt: TGTGCCAGCAGCTTAGCGGTGGGGGATCAGCCCCAGCATTTT; CDR3aa: CASSLAVGDQPQHF
abundance: .; len: 15; d_gene: .; j_gene: TRBJ1-4; v_gene: TRBV6-1; CDR3nt: TGTGCCAGCAGCCTTCAGGGCGCAACTAATGAAAAACTGTTTTTT; CDR3aa: CASSLQGATNEKLFF
abundance: .; len: 8; d_gene: .; j_gene: TRBJ1-1; v_gene: TRBV20-1; CDR3nt: TGCAGTGCGGCGCAAGCTTTCTTT; CDR3aa: CSAAQAFF
abundance: .; len: 13; d_gene: .; j_gene: TRBJ2-1; v_gene: TRBV4-1; CDR3nt: TGCGCCAGCAGCCGCGAACTAGTTGCAGAGCAGTTCTTC; CDR3aa: CASSRELVAEQFF
abundance: .; len: 13; d_gene: .; j_gene: TRBJ1-5; v_gene: TRBV5-5; CDR3nt: TGTGCCAGCAGCTTGGAACCAAATCAGCCCCAGCATTTT; CDR3aa: CASSLEPNQPQHF
abundance: .; len: 16; d_gene: TRBD1; j_gene: TRBJ2-2; v_gene: TRBV27; CDR3nt: TGTGCCAGCAGTCCATGGGGACAGAGTAACACCGGGGAGCTGTTTTTT; CDR3aa: CASSPWGQSNTGELFF
abundance: .; len: 13; d_gene: TRBD1; j_gene: TRBJ1-2; v_gene: TRBV3-1/TRBV3-2; CDR3nt: TGTGCCAGCAGCCTCGACAGGGACTATGGCTACACCTTC; CDR3aa: CASSLDRDYGYTF
abundance: .; len: 15; d_gene: TRBD1; j_gene: TRBJ1-2; v_gene: TRBV6-5; CDR3nt: TGTGCCAGCAGACCCGGGACAGCAACTAACTATGGCTACACCTTC; CDR3aa: CASRPGTATNYGYTF
abundance: .; len: 15; d_gene: TRBD1; j_gene: TRBJ2-7; v_gene: TRBV27; CDR3nt: TGTGCCAGCAGTTGGTCAGGGGGTCCCTCCTACGAGCAGTACTTC; CDR3aa: CASSWSGGPSYEQYF
abundance: .; len: 16; d_gene: TRBD2; j_gene: TRBJ2-1; v_gene: TRBV24-1; CDR3nt: TGTGCCACCAGTGATGCGGCGGGAGGGCAGTACAATGAGCAGTTCTTC; CDR3aa: CATSDAAGGQYNEQFF
abundance: .; len: 12; d_gene: .; j_gene: TRBJ2-1; v_gene: TRBV2; CDR3nt: TGTGCCAGCAGTGGGGAGTACAATGAGCAGTTCTTC; CDR3aa: CASSGEYNEQFF
abundance: .; len: 14; d_gene: .; j_gene: TRBJ2-6; v_gene: TRBV2; CDR3nt: TGTGCCAGCAGTGAGCGTTCGGGGGCCAACGTCCTGACTTTC; CDR3aa: CASSERSGANVLTF
abundance: .; len: 14; d_gene: .; j_gene: TRBJ1-4; v_gene: TRBV28; CDR3nt: TGTGCCAGCGCCTACAGCGCAACTAATGAAAAACTGTTTTTT; CDR3aa: CASAYSATNEKLFF
abundance: few; len: 13; d_gene: .; j_gene: TRBJ2-2; v_gene: TRBV2; CDR3nt: TGTGCCAGCCGTTGGGACAATACCGGGGAGCTGTTTTTT; CDR3aa: CASRWDNTGELFF
abundance: .; len: 13; d_gene: .; j_gene: TRBJ1-2; v_gene: TRBV2; CDR3nt: TGTGCCAGCAGCGAATTGGTAGCCTATGGCTACACCTTC; CDR3aa: CASSELVAYGYTF
abundance: .; len: 12; d_gene: .; j_gene: TRBJ1-2; v_gene: TRBV28; CDR3nt: TGTGCCAGCAGTCCCCCGAATCTTGGCTACACCTTC; CDR3aa: CASSPPNLGYTF
abundance: .; len: 13; d_gene: .; j_gene: TRBJ2-5; v_gene: TRBV7-3; CDR3nt: TGTGCCAGCAGCTTAAGTTTCCCGGAGACCCAGTACTTC; CDR3aa: CASSLSFPETQYF
abundance: .; len: 14; d_gene: .; j_gene: TRBJ2-3; v_gene: TRBV27; CDR3nt: TGTGCCAGCAGTTTATGGCTTAGCACAGATACGCAGTATTTT; CDR3aa: CASSLWLSTDTQYF
abundance: .; len: 15; d_gene: .; j_gene: TRBJ1-4; v_gene: TRBV9; CDR3nt: TGTGCCAGCAGCGTACAACAGGGAATTAATGAAAAACTGTTTTTT; CDR3aa: CASSVQQGINEKLFF
abundance: .; len: 18; d_gene: .; j_gene: TRBJ1-3; v_gene: TRBV5-4; CDR3nt: TGTGCCAGCAGCCCTAGACCCATAGACAGGAGCTCTGGAAACACCATATATTTT; CDR3aa: CASSPRPIDRSSGNTIYF
abundance: .; len: 17; d_gene: TRBD1; j_gene: TRBJ1-3; v_gene: TRBV18; CDR3nt: TGTGCCAGCTCATCCCTGGGACAGGCCCGCTCTGGAAACACCATATATTTT; CDR3aa: CASSSLGQARSGNTIYF
abundance: .; len: 18; d_gene: TRBD2; j_gene: TRBJ2-7; v_gene: TRBV28; CDR3nt: TGTGCCAGCAGTTTTACCACTAGCGGGAGGGAAGATTCCTACGAGCAGTACTTC; CDR3aa: CASSFTTSGREDSYEQYF
abundance: .; len: 12; d_gene: .; j_gene: TRBJ2-1; v_gene: TRBV27; CDR3nt: TGTGCCAGCAGTCCCGGAGTGGGGGAGCAGTTCTTC; CDR3aa: CASSPGVGEQFF
abundance: .; len: 14; d_gene: .; j_gene: TRBJ1-4; v_gene: TRBV27; CDR3nt: TGTGCCAGCAGTTTCAATGGGGGTCGTGAAAAACTGTTTTTT; CDR3aa: CASSFNGGREKLFF
abundance: .; len: 15; d_gene: TRBD1; j_gene: TRBJ2-7; v_gene: TRBV9; CDR3nt: TGTGCCAGCAGCCCCCACCGGGACAGGCTTTACGAGCAGTACTTC; CDR3aa: CASSPHRDRLYEQYF
abundance: .; len: 14; d_gene: TRBD1; j_gene: TRBJ1-2; v_gene: TRBV24-1; CDR3nt: TGTGCCACCAGTGATACAGGGGGCAGCTATGGCTACACCTTC; CDR3aa: CATSDTGGSYGYTF
abundance: .; len: 11; d_gene: .; j_gene: TRBJ2-1; v_gene: TRBV27; CDR3nt: TGTGCCAGCAGTCTTGGGCAAGAGCAGTTCTTC; CDR3aa: CASSLGQEQFF
abundance: .; len: 16; d_gene: .; j_gene: TRBJ1-4; v_gene: TRBV5-1; CDR3nt: TGCGCCAGCAGTCCCTCTGCCGGGACGGAGGGGAGAAAACTGTTTTTT; CDR3aa: CASSPSAGTEGRKLFF
abundance: .; len: 14; d_gene: TRBD1; j_gene: TRBJ2-5; v_gene: TRBV13; CDR3nt: TGTGCCAGCAGCTTTAAAGGGGGCTTAGAGACCCAGTACTTC; CDR3aa: CASSFKGGLETQYF
abundance: .; len: 15; d_gene: TRBD2; j_gene: TRBJ2-5; v_gene: TRBV5-6; CDR3nt: TGTGCCAGCAGCTTAGCGGGAGGATCCCAAGAGACCCAGTACTTC; CDR3aa: CASSLAGGSQETQYF
abundance: .; len: 15; d_gene: .; j_gene: TRBJ1-5; v_gene: TRBV18; CDR3nt: TGTGCCAGCTCGACAGGAGGCAGGGGAGATCAGCCCCAGCATTTT; CDR3aa: CASSTGGRGDQPQHF
abundance: .; len: 15; d_gene: TRBD1; j_gene: TRBJ1-5; v_gene: TRBV4-2; CDR3nt: TGTGCCAGCAGCCACGACACAGGGGGGAATCAGCCCCAGCATTTT; CDR3aa: CASSHDTGGNQPQHF
abundance: once; len: 13; d_gene: .; j_gene: TRBJ1-5; v_gene: TRBV27; CDR3nt: TGTGCCAGCAGTTTACGCGGGGAGAGGCCCCAGCATTTT; CDR3aa: CASSLRGERPQHF
abundance: few; len: 15; d_gene: .; j_gene: TRBJ2-7; v_gene: TRBV19; CDR3nt: TGTGCCAGTAGTACTGGGTTGAGCCTAGGTTACGAGCAGTACTTC; CDR3aa: CASSTGLSLGYEQYF
abundance: .; len: 16; d_gene: .; j_gene: TRBJ1-5; v_gene: TRBV7-2; CDR3nt: TGTGCCAGCAGCTTTAACAGCCCTTATAGCAATCAGCCCCAGCATTTT; CDR3aa: CASSFNSPYSNQPQHF
abundance: .; len: 17; d_gene: .; j_gene: TRBJ1-2; v_gene: TRBV7-8; CDR3nt: TGTGCCAGCAGCCGTCGGGGGGCCCAATCGATTAACTATGGCTACACCTTC; CDR3aa: CASSRRGAQSINYGYTF
abundance: .; len: 17; d_gene: .; j_gene: TRBJ2-7; v_gene: TRBV7-8; CDR3nt: TGTGCCAGCAGCTTAATTGGGCAGGGGTCGGGCTCCTACGAGCAGTACTTC; CDR3aa: CASSLIGQGSGSYEQYF
abundance: once; len: 13; d_gene: .; j_gene: TRBJ2-5; v_gene: TRBV2; CDR3nt: TGTGCCAGCAGTGTGGAGAGAGAAGAGACCCAGTACTTC; CDR3aa: CASSVEREETQYF
abundance: many; len: 15; d_gene: .; j_gene: TRBJ1-2; v_gene: TRBV9; CDR3nt: TGTGCCAGCAGCTCCAACCAACAGGGAGGCTATGGCTACACCTTC; CDR3aa: CASSSNQQGGYGYTF